The 2 T cell receptor beta chains below come from one sample, sequenced in a study of blood T cell repertoires in COVID-19. Produced via immunoSEQ multiplex PCR; TCRdb's table is partial and in-frame only. The sample has about 310,000 clones, 80% to 90% seen once. The sequencing input was PBMCs or T cells enriched from blood (not recorded which). These TCRs come from a woman younger than 30 who had recovered from COVID-19.

This clone was counted a single time. V usage is TRBV6-5 and J usage is TRBJ2-5; no definite D call. CDR1 is MNHEY and CDR2 is SVGAGI in the germline V gene. The ends were cut back, 2 bases at V and 2 bases at J, with 9 bases in the middle. The CDR3 consists of 14 residues. DNA of the CDR3: TGTGCCAGCAGTTACGGGCCTGAGCAAGAGACCCAGTACTTC. Its translation: CASSYGPEQETQYF.

The table lists this clone with a few counts. The V call is TRBV19, the J call TRBJ1-1; D ambiguous. Trimming pared 7 bases from V and 0 bases from J, leaving 9 bases between. The CDR3 runs 13 residues. The V gene's germline CDR1 is LNHDA and CDR2 SQIVND (reference sequence). The CDR3 reads CASTQTMNTEAFF. As DNA, the CDR3 is TGTGCCAGTACGCAGACAATGAACACTGAAGCTTTCTTT.